What follows describes a single TCR beta chain. Its antigen remains undetermined. Base quality data are lacking; no much larger clone is found one base away. The library was prepared using the immunoSEQ multiplex PCR assay. TCRdb took this table from immuneACCESS and kept in-frame rearrangements with V and J called. Such tables lack part of the clones; where checked against another copy, unresolved V genes explain under half of the gap, and the rest is unexplained. In this sample the table shows 40,000 to 65,000 clones, roughly 87% of which occur a single time. The ten largest clones capture 11% to 15% of the sample. The data originate from a study of control samples from healthy donors and cancer patients (dated by TCRdb to the early 2020s). Reading from cysteine to phenylalanine, the CDR3 counts 16 amino acids. Only CDR3 DNA is held: 48 bases, read in frame from base 1. Based on the germline V gene, the CDR1 and CDR2 sequences are SGDLS and YYNGEE. At the junction V is shortened by 6 bases and J by 5 bases, with 22 bases in between.

Sequencing was carried out using PBMCs. This clonotype was obtained from a man between 60 and 75 years old with head and neck cancer. In this chain, TRBV9 is recombined with TRBJ2-3; TRBD2 is perhaps the D gene, given 5 matching bases. The nucleotide sequence is given as TGTGCCAGCAACTCCCTTTTCGAGGGCTTGGGAGATACGCAGTATTTT. This yields the protein CASNSLFEGLGDTQYF.